The present T cell receptor (beta chain) was sequenced within a study of post-analysis software for immune sequencing data. Findings of the study overall: Comparison with controls showed significantly lower normalized Chao1 diversity in multiple sclerosis patients. When patients were compared with controls, four or five TRBV segments were more frequent, TRBV5-6, TRBV5-1 and TRBV20-1 among them.

Germline-derived CDR1 and CDR2 are SGHAT and FQNNGV. Trimming at V came to 4 bases and at J to 5 bases, leaving 10 bases not matched to a gene. There are 16 residues in the CDR3. Included in the TCR beta cDNA libraries were unique molecular identifiers. TCRdb called the PCR reads again in MiXCR, with one record for every CDR3 protein. Here the sample spans roughly 650,000 distinct CDR3 sequences, about 60% being singletons. A word on this clonotype: Antigen: not known.

The specimen sequenced was blood. The chain recombines TRBV11-2 with TRBJ2-1, with 8 positions matching TRBD2. The sequence was collected from a girl aged 2 to 10 with multiple sclerosis. CDR3 residues: CASSSTDSGVHNEQFF. Here the CDR3 DNA reads TGTGCCAGCAGCTCAACCGATAGCGGGGTCCACAATGAGCAGTTCTTC.